The 30 T cell receptor beta chains presented below share a single source sample, sequenced in a study of brain T cells in children with intractable seizures (dated by TCRdb to the early 2020s). The sample's time point label, decoded: resected brain tissue, or blood drawn just prior to surgery. Library preparation was by the immunoSEQ multiplex PCR assay. Not all clones reach the TCRdb copy of this immuneACCESS table, which keeps in-frame sequences only. Checked studies attribute under half of the gap to unresolved V genes and leave the rest unexplained. The sample records around 80,000 clones, around nine tenths of which are singletons. The top ten constitute roughly 25% of the sample. The material sequenced was peripheral blood, taken at surgery. The receptors originated from a girl aged 2 to 9 with Rasmussen encephalitis and intractable seizures.

The chain couples TRBV6-6 to TRBJ1-5; D is possibly TRBD1 (6 bases). The CDR3 runs to 15 residues. Germline V lookup: CDR1 MNHNY, CDR2 SVGAGI (reference sequence). With 6 bases removed from V and 4 bases from J, the gap between germline ends came to 16 bases. The DNA of the CDR3 is TGTGCCAGCAGCCCACCCAGGGGCGATAATCAGCCCCAGCATTTT. Protein product: CASSPPRGDNQPQHF.

This sequence joins TRBV6-5 and TRBJ1-3; D might be TRBD1 (6 bases). This CDR3 region has 13 residues. V lost 6 bases, J lost 2 bases, and 8 bases lay in between. Germline CDR1 reads MNHEY; CDR2 reads SVGAGI. The CDR3 nucleotides read TGTGCCAGCAGCCAGGGGACTGGAAACACCATATATTTT. Protein product: CASSQGTGNTIYF.

This sequence joins TRBV5-4 and TRBJ2-4; TRBD1 matches at 7 bases. The CDR3 sequence is 12 residues long. Per germline, CDR1 SGHNT and CDR2 YYREEE (reference sequence). With 5 bases clipped from V and 14 bases from J, the junction kept 10 bases outside the gene matches. The CDR3 nucleotides read TGTGCCAGCAGTTGGGACAGCCTCAGCGAGTACTTC. It is translated as CASSWDSLSEYF.

The J gene is TRBJ2-7, the V gene TRBV6-2 or TRBV6-3; 7 bases agree with TRBD1. CDR3 length: 13 residues. Germline V gene data show CDR1 as MNHEY and CDR2 as SVGEGT. The J segment lost 3 bases and the V segment lost 5 bases, leaving 4 bases of the junction unmatched. CDR3 loop: CASSRGTVYEQYF. In DNA, the CDR3 is TGTGCCAGCAGTCGAGGGACAGTCTACGAGCAGTACTTC.

This clone was counted once. J is TRBJ2-6 and V is TRBV5-1; D gene uncertain. V was cut by 3 bases and J by 0 bases, with 16 bases left in between. The CDR3 loop spans 18 amino acids. Germline V gene sequence: CDR1 SGHRS, CDR2 YFSETQ. The CDR3 reads CASSSYPPSGSGANVLTF. CDR3 nucleotides: TGCGCCAGCAGCTCCTACCCGCCATCCGGCTCTGGGGCCAACGTCCTGACTTTC.

The chain employs TRBV6-5 and TRBJ1-3, with D perhaps matching TRBD1 (5 bases). This CDR3 has 14 amino acids. Germline V gene data show CDR1 as MNHEY and CDR2 as SVGAGI. V was cut by 8 bases and J by 1 base, with 12 bases left in between. The CDR3 DNA follows: TGTGCCAGCCAGAGAACAGGTTCTGGAAACACCATATATTTT. Residues: CASQRTGSGNTIYF.

This clone was found once. The chain links TRBV7-9 to TRBJ1-4, with D maybe TRBD1 (5 bases). Trimming shortened V by 5 bases and J by 3 bases, and 16 bases separated the two germline ends. Germline-derived CDR1 and CDR2 are SEHNR and FQNEAQ (reference sequence). The CDR3 has 16 amino acids. For the CDR3, the DNA is TGTGCCAGCAGCCGCGGGGAGGTGGGGGCTAATGAAAAACTGTTTTTT. Its protein product is CASSRGEVGANEKLFF.

V and J are TRBV30 and TRBJ1-1, with D tentatively TRBD1 (5 bases). CDR3 size: 13 residues. Germline CDR1 is GTSNPN and CDR2 is SVGIG (reference sequence). The germline V and J ends were trimmed by 0 bases and 6 bases, with 11 bases remaining between them. The chain's CDR3 is CAWSVGRVAEAFF. CDR3 bases: TGTGCCTGGAGTGTAGGCAGGGTGGCTGAAGCTTTCTTT. The entire variable domain, with the rest obtained from reference TRBV30 and TRBJ1-1, is as follows: SQTIHQWPATLVQPVGSPLSLECTVEGTSNPNLYWYRQAAGRGLQLLFYSVGIGQISSEVPQNLSASRPQDRQFILSSKKLLLSDSGFYLCAWSVGRVAEAFFGQGTRLTVV.

This chain's CDR3 is CASSLGASAYF. The DNA for the CDR3 is TGTGCCAGCAGCTTAGGTGCTAGCGCGTACTTC. This chain links TRBV11-2 with TRBJ2-7; possibly TRBD2 for D (6 bases). The CDR3 is 11 amino acids. V lost 1 base and J 12 bases, leaving 10 bases between the germline ends. Looked up from germline, CDR1 is SGHAT and CDR2 is FQNNGV.

This sequence joins TRBV11-2 and TRBJ1-1; D is unresolved. Trimming removed 4 bases from V and 0 bases from J, with 6 bases in between. The CDR3 has 13 amino acids. From germline, CDR1 is SGHAT and CDR2 FQNNGV. The CDR3 protein is CASSYVMNTEAFF. The CDR3 nucleotides are TGTGCCAGCAGCTACGTTATGAACACTGAAGCTTTCTTT.

The rearrangement links TRBV30 to TRBJ1-5, with a possible D match to TRBD1 (6 bases). V was pared by 0 bases and J by 7 bases, with 16 bases between. The CDR3 loop spans 15 amino acids. Germline CDR1 reads GTSNPN; CDR2 reads SVGIG (reference sequence). The CDR3 bases are TGTGCCTGGAGTGTAGGCCAGGGGCCGCGGCAGCCCCAGCATTTT. Its protein product is CAWSVGQGPRQPQHF.

This clone was counted between two and nine times. The CDR3 DNA sequence: TGCGCCAGCAGCAAAATGGGACAGGGACCCACGACTAACTACGAGCAGTACTTC. Its protein product is CASSKMGQGPTTNYEQYF. The chain has TRBV4-1 and TRBJ2-7, with 9 bases matching TRBD1. V was clipped by 5 bases and J by 3 bases; unmatched bases: 17. The germline CDR1 and CDR2 sequences are MGHRA and YSYEKL. The length of the CDR3 is 18 residues.

V is TRBV27 and J is TRBJ2-1; D may correspond to TRBD1 or TRBD2 (5 bases each). This CDR3 region has 15 residues. Germline V CDR1 and CDR2: MNHEY, SMNVEV (reference sequence). Trimming took 4 bases from V and 9 from J, leaving 19 bases between them. CDR3 nucleotides: TGTGCCAGCAGTTCCCGGGGCCCCGGCTTGGCTGAGCAGTTCTTC. The encoded protein is CASSSRGPGLAEQFF.

The V and J genes are TRBV11-2 and TRBJ2-7, with D unclear. Trimming took 0 bases from V and 2 from J, leaving 5 bases between them. CDR1 is SGHAT, CDR2 FQNNGV, per germline. This CDR3 is built from 13 residues. The CDR3 reads CASSLEVPYEQYF. In DNA form, the CDR3 reads TGTGCCAGCAGCTTAGAGGTCCCCTACGAGCAGTACTTC.

The V call is TRBV25-1, the J call TRBJ1-2; a weak D match, TRBD1 (5 bases). Trimming cost V 1 base and J 4 bases, with 10 bases left between them. Germline assignment: CDR1 MGHDK and CDR2 SYGVNS. This CDR3 is built from 14 residues. The CDR3 region is CASSESDTFYGYTF. The CDR3 coding sequence is TGTGCCAGCAGTGAATCGGACACTTTCTATGGCTACACCTTC.

The chain carries TRBV11-3 and TRBJ2-5; D not resolved. Germline V CDR1 and CDR2: SGHNT, YENEEA. The V end lost 1 base, the J end lost 1 base, and 7 bases lay between the germline ends. The CDR3 has 14 residues. This CDR3 reads CASSLGRAQETQYF. CDR3 nucleotide sequence: TGTGCCAGCAGCTTAGGTAGGGCCCAAGAGACCCAGTACTTC.

The chain is built from TRBV28 and TRBJ2-1; tentatively, D is TRBD2 (6 bases). CDR1 and CDR2 (germline): MDHEN, SYDVKM. CDR3 length: 14 amino acids. V was trimmed by 7 bases and J by 5 bases, leaving 15 bases between them. The CDR3 bases are TGTGCCAGCATGGGACCAGCGGGCCACAATGAGCAGTTCTTC. Translating gives CASMGPAGHNEQFF. Combining the CDR3 with reference TRBV28 and TRBJ2-1 gives the whole variable domain DVKVTQSSRYLVKRTGEKVFLECVQDMDHENMFWYRQDPGLGLRLIYFSYDVKMKEKGDIPEGYSVSREKKERFSLILESASTNQTSMYLCASMGPAGHNEQFFGPGTRLTVL.

V is TRBV29-1 and J is TRBJ2-1, with 13 bases matching TRBD2. Germline values: CDR1 SQVTM, CDR2 ANQGSEA. The CDR3 has 16 residues. V shed 8 bases, J shed 2 bases, and the junction held 9 bases outside the gene matches. CDR3 protein: CSLLTSGGLTYNEQFF. In DNA, the CDR3 is TGCAGCTTACTGACTAGCGGGGGGCTAACCTACAATGAGCAGTTCTTC.

This clone was observed a single time. The chain couples TRBV5-6 to TRBJ2-7; TRBD1 matches at 8 bases. Trimming took 0 bases from V and 3 from J; bases not matched to a gene: 11. CDR3 size: 17 residues. In germline, CDR1 is SGHDT, CDR2 YYEEEE. The CDR3 DNA reads as TGTGCCAGCAGCTTGGCCTTACGAACAGGGGGGAACTACGAGCAGTACTTC. It specifies CASSLALRTGGNYEQYF. The full variable domain, completed using reference TRBV5-6 and TRBJ2-7, is DAGVTQSPTHLIKTRGQQVTLRCSPKSGHDTVSWYQQALGQGPQFIFQYYEEEERQRGNFPDRFSGHQFPNYSSELNVNALLLGDSALYLCASSLALRTGGNYEQYFGPGTRLTVT.

V usage is TRBV12-3 or TRBV12-4 and J usage is TRBJ2-1, with D possibly being TRBD1 (6 bases). The CDR3 extends over 13 amino acids. V shed 3 bases and J shed 4 bases, with 7 bases lying between them. CDR3 sequence reads: CASSLDRYNEQFF. DNA for the CDR3: TGTGCCAGCAGTTTGGACAGATACAATGAGCAGTTCTTC.

The CDR3, as DNA: TGTGCCAGTAGACAGGGGGCCAGGTACGAGCAGTACTTC. Amino acid sequence: CASRQGARYEQYF. The genes are TRBV7-2 and TRBJ2-7; 10 nucleotides match TRBD1. Per germline, CDR1 SGHTA and CDR2 FQGNSA. The J segment lost 4 bases and the V segment lost 9 bases, leaving 6 bases of the junction unmatched. This CDR3 is 13 amino acids long.

The rearrangement uses TRBV6-5 and TRBJ2-2; no firm D call. The CDR3 sequence is 14 residues long. V was pared by 1 base and J by 5 bases, with 8 bases between. Germline CDR1 reads MNHEY; CDR2 reads SVGAGI. CDR3 region: CASSYFGGTGELFF. The CDR3 DNA follows: TGTGCCAGCAGTTACTTTGGCGGAACCGGGGAGCTGTTTTTT.

V is TRBV6-1 and J is TRBJ2-1, with D unresolved. The CDR3 totals 15 residues. V was cut by 2 bases and J by 4 bases, with 12 bases left in between. The germline V gene has CDR1 MNHNS and CDR2 SASEGT. Here the CDR3 DNA reads TGTGCCAGCAGTGAAAGGGCGGCAATTTACAATGAGCAGTTCTTC. It is translated as CASSERAAIYNEQFF.

The chain employs TRBV15 and TRBJ2-7; D might be TRBD1 or TRBD2, each matching 5 bases. Germline CDR1 reads LNHNV; CDR2 reads YYDKDF (reference sequence). V was shortened by 1 base and J by 2 bases, with 9 bases between the two germline ends. This CDR3 contains 14 residues. The CDR3 bases are TGTGCCACCAGCAGAGTCGGGGACGCCTACGAGCAGTACTTC. It codes for CATSRVGDAYEQYF.

Details on this clone: Mismatch with germline at one junction end may stem from a read error. Different DNA sequences within this sample yield the same CDR3. This chain uses TRBV6-5 with TRBJ1-2; 7 bases map to TRBD1. The V gene's germline CDR1 is MNHEY and CDR2 SVGAGI. This CDR3 comprises 11 residues. The CDR3 spells CASRTGDGYTF. The CDR3 DNA reads as TGCGCCAGTAGAACAGGGGACGGCTACACCTTC.

CDR3 region: CASSGQNTGELFF. The CDR3 DNA is TGTGCCAGCTCCGGACAGAACACCGGGGAGCTGTTTTTT. This chain joins TRBV2 and TRBJ2-2; D might be TRBD1 (5 bases). Per germline, CDR1 SNHLY and CDR2 FYNNEI. V was clipped by 8 bases and J by 1 base, with 8 bases between them. The CDR3 has 13 amino acids. Complete variable domain (other parts from reference TRBV2 and TRBJ2-2): EPEVTQTPSHQVTQMGQEVILRCVPISNHLYFYWYRQILGQKVEFLVSFYNNEISEKSEIFDDQFSVERPDGSNFTLKIRSTKLEDSAMYFCASSGQNTGELFFGEGSRLTVL.

The chain links TRBV2 to TRBJ1-5, with no clear D. With 5 bases removed from V and 0 bases from J, the gap between germline ends came to 11 bases. The CDR3 covers 15 residues. The germline V gene encodes CDR1 SNHLY and CDR2 FYNNEI. The CDR3 protein is CASSWENDSNQPQHF. DNA of the CDR3: TGTGCCAGCAGTTGGGAGAATGATAGCAATCAGCCCCAGCATTTT. Variable domain in full (rest from reference TRBV2 and TRBJ1-5): EPEVTQTPSHQVTQMGQEVILRCVPISNHLYFYWYRQILGQKVEFLVSFYNNEISEKSEIFDDQFSVERPDGSNFTLKIRSTKLEDSAMYFCASSWENDSNQPQHFGDGTRLSIL.

The chain joins TRBV5-6 to TRBJ1-2; D gene uncertain. Per the germline V gene, CDR1 is SGHDT and CDR2 is YYEEEE. The CDR3 sequence is 16 residues long. The V gene lost 0 bases and the J gene lost 4 bases, with 16 bases spanning the gap. The CDR3 nucleotides are TGTGCCAGCAGCTTGGAGGCGACCTCGATCTCCTATGGCTACACCTTC. Residues: CASSLEATSISYGYTF.

The genes are TRBV15 and TRBJ1-1; a possible D gene is TRBD1 (6 bases). The CDR3 covers 17 residues. Deletions cut 0 bases from V and 0 bases from J, with 14 bases between. CDR1 is LNHNV and CDR2 is YYDKDF in the germline V gene (reference sequence). The chain's CDR3 is CATSRERGGFLNTEAFF. The CDR3 DNA reads TGTGCCACCAGCAGAGAAAGGGGGGGGTTCTTGAACACTGAAGCTTTCTTT.

The J gene is TRBJ1-2, the V gene TRBV29-1; no firm D call. Deletions cut 6 bases from V and 2 bases from J, with 7 bases between. There are 11 residues in the CDR3. The germline V gene has CDR1 SQVTM and CDR2 ANQGSEA. CDR3 DNA sequence: TGCAGCGTCGCCTCCAACTATGGCTACACCTTC. Residues: CSVASNYGYTF.